Sequencing of this T cell receptor (beta chain) was carried out in a study of T cell responses to AZD1222 COVID-19 vaccine. Regarding the study as a whole: Baseline serology detected seropositivity in only five or six AZD1222 recipients. Compared with day 0, the breadth and depth of the Spike-specific TCR repertoire rose significantly after two doses of AZD1222. White British people made up most donors, females outnumbered males, and clonal diversity was possibly underestimated. Repertoire sampling was restricted to post-peak T cell response timepoints.

Some clones are missing from TCRdb's copy, which holds only in-frame ones; the method was immunoSEQ multiplex PCR. The sample holds about 150,000 clones; around 91% are singletons and the top ten take 5% to 6.5%. This CDR3 has 15 residues. The germline gives CDR1 LNHDA, CDR2 SQIVND (reference sequence). Trimming took 7 bases from V and 6 from J; bases not matched to a gene: 8. To note about this clone: Its cognate antigen is unknown.

The specimen was peripheral blood, collected 28 days after the second AZD1222 dose. The TCR comes from an adult who received the AZD1222 COVID-19 vaccine. This sequence joins TRBV19 and TRBJ1-5, with 11 bases that match TRBD1. CDR3 bases: TGTGCCAGTAATCCGGACAGGGGGCGAAGTCAGCCCCAGCATTTT. Translated: CASNPDRGRSQPQHF.